The 19 T cell receptor beta chains reported below all come from one sample, sequenced in a study of graft-versus-host responses after intestinal transplantation. Antigens of these TCRs are unknown. TCRdb keeps only in-frame clones here, not all; method: immunoSEQ multiplex PCR. The sample lists 130,000 to 150,000 clones, about nine tenths occurring once. The sequencing here drew on unstimulated CD4+ T cells sorted from spleen or lymph node cells, taken before intestinal transplant. The receptors come from a human donor who received an intestinal transplant.

The chain links TRBV6-4 to TRBJ2-7, with 8 bases matching TRBD2. The CDR3 totals 18 residues. V was clipped by 3 bases and J by 2 bases; unmatched bases: 15. Looked up from germline, CDR1 is MRHNA and CDR2 is SNTAGT. CDR3 sequence reads: CASSEPIPGLVLTYEQYF. The CDR3 bases are TGTGCCAGCAGTGAACCGATACCGGGACTAGTTTTGACCTACGAGCAGTACTTC.

As concerns this clone: Additional DNA sequences in this sample encode the identical CDR3. The rearrangement joins TRBV7-8 to TRBJ2-1; D is ambiguous. The CDR3 runs 13 residues. V was trimmed by 1 base and J by 7 bases, leaving 8 bases between them. Germline CDR1 reads SGHVS; CDR2 reads FQNEAQ. CDR3 sequence reads: CASSLDSENEQFF. The CDR3 DNA sequence: TGTGCCAGCAGCTTAGACTCTGAGAATGAGCAGTTCTTC. Looking up the rest from reference TRBV7-8 and TRBJ2-1 gives the full variable domain: GAGVSQSPRYKVAKRGQDVALRCDPISGHVSLFWYQQALGQGPEFLTYFQNEAQLDKSGLPSDRFFAERPEGSVSTLKIQRTQQEDSAVYLCASSLDSENEQFFGPGTRLTVL.

The gene calls are TRBV28 and TRBJ2-7, with unresolved D. The length of the CDR3 is 14 residues. Between the trimmed V and J ends, which lost 7 bases and 2 bases, there was a span of 15 bases. The germline V gene encodes CDR1 MDHEN and CDR2 SYDVKM. The CDR3, as DNA: TGTGCCAGCAACCCCTCTGGGCTTCCCTACGAGCAGTACTTC. It translates to CASNPSGLPYEQYF.

This clone was picked up one time. The V gene is TRBV28, the J gene TRBJ1-6; the match to TRBD1 covers 7 bases. CDR3 size: 15 residues. Germline CDR1 and CDR2: MDHEN and SYDVKM. With 5 bases clipped from V and 10 bases from J, the junction kept 11 bases outside the gene matches. This CDR3 is CASSGTAPGGSPLHF. DNA for the CDR3: TGTGCCAGCAGTGGGACAGCCCCAGGGGGGTCACCCCTCCACTTT.

The rearrangement uses TRBV18 and TRBJ1-4, with 7 bases identical to TRBD1. The germline gives CDR1 KGHSH, CDR2 LQKENI. With 8 bases clipped from V and 5 bases from J, the junction kept 8 bases outside the gene matches. The CDR3 length is 14 residues. This CDR3 is CASRDRAANEKLFF. CDR3 sequence (DNA): TGTGCCAGCAGAGACAGGGCTGCGAATGAAAAACTGTTTTTT.

The chain recombines TRBV4-3 with TRBJ2-6; D is unresolved. The ends were cut back, 4 bases at V and 0 bases at J, with 1 base in the middle. Germline loops: CDR1 LGHNA, CDR2 YSLEER. This CDR3 contains 13 residues. Written as DNA, the CDR3 is TGCGCCAGCAGCCTCTCTGGGGCCAACGTCCTGACTTTC. Amino acid sequence: CASSLSGANVLTF.

In its sample, this clone was seen once. The chain is built from TRBV5-1 and TRBJ2-1; D assignment may be TRBD1 or TRBD2 (5 bases each). The CDR3 has 15 residues. Germline V CDR1 and CDR2: SGHRS, YFSETQ. Trimming shortened V by 2 bases and J by 2 bases, and 11 bases separated the two germline ends. The CDR3 DNA reads as TGCGCCAGCAGCTTTACTAGACAGACCTACAATGAGCAGTTCTTC. Its translation is CASSFTRQTYNEQFF.

This chain connects TRBV27 to TRBJ2-3, with D possibly TRBD2 on 6 matching bases. V lost 8 bases and J 2 bases, leaving 11 bases between the germline ends. The CDR3 runs to 13 residues. Germline loops: CDR1 MNHEY, CDR2 SMNVEV (reference sequence). The chain's CDR3 is CASAGLSTDTQYF. The CDR3 DNA reads as TGTGCCAGCGCGGGACTCTCCACAGATACGCAGTATTTT.

The chain uses TRBV9 and TRBJ1-1; TRBD1 agrees at 11 bases. From germline, CDR1 is SGDLS and CDR2 YYNGEE. This CDR3 is 16 amino acids long. The V gene end was trimmed by 0 bases and the J gene end by 5 bases; junction bases not matched to a gene: 6. The CDR3 nucleotides read TGTGCCAGCAGCGTAGTAGGGGGACAGGGGGTTACTGAAGCTTTCTTT. It specifies CASSVVGGQGVTEAFF. Full variable domain (outside the CDR3, taken from reference TRBV9 and TRBJ1-1): DSGVTQTPKHLITATGQRVTLRCSPRSGDLSVYWYQQSLDQGLQFLIQYYNGEERAKGNILERFSAQQFPDLHSELNLSSLELGDSALYFCASSVVGGQGVTEAFFGQGTRLTVV.

The chain links TRBV9 to TRBJ2-7; 8 bases are shared with TRBD1. Germline lookup yields CDR1 SGDLS and CDR2 YYNGEE. Trimming took 2 bases from V and 2 from J; bases not matched to a gene: 3. CDR3 size: 14 residues. This chain's CDR3 is CASSVAGQAYEQYF. The DNA of the CDR3 is TGTGCCAGCAGCGTGGCGGGACAGGCCTACGAGCAGTACTTC.

This clone was recorded only once. The chain joins TRBV6-1 to TRBJ2-3; no firm D call. Germline V gives CDR1 MNHNS, CDR2 SASEGT. The CDR3 covers 14 residues. The V end was cut by 4 bases, the J end by 0 bases, with 8 bases between. The CDR3 DNA follows: TGTGCCAGCAGTGGATCCACTAGCACAGATACGCAGTATTTT. This codes for CASSGSTSTDTQYF.

This clone appeared a single time. The chain is built from TRBV2 and TRBJ2-5; 7 nucleotides line up with TRBD2. Unmatched junction bases numbered 5, after V lost 4 bases and J lost 0 bases. The CDR3 has 15 amino acids. Germline CDR1 is SNHLY and CDR2 is FYNNEI. For the CDR3, the DNA is TGTGCCAGCAGTGCTTGGGGGGGTTACCAAGAGACCCAGTACTTC. Translation gives CASSAWGGYQETQYF.

This clone was counted a single time. The V gene is TRBV6-5, the J gene TRBJ2-7; D may be TRBD1 (6 bases). The ends were cut back, 0 bases at V and 3 bases at J, with 6 bases in the middle. CDR1 and CDR2 (germline): MNHEY, SVGAGI. The CDR3 consists of 13 residues. The CDR3 sequence is CASSYSTGYEQYF. The CDR3 DNA sequence: TGTGCCAGCAGTTACTCGACAGGCTACGAGCAGTACTTC.

The genes are TRBV11-2 and TRBJ2-3, with D unresolved. The CDR3 length is 15 residues. Germline lookup yields CDR1 SGHAT and CDR2 FQNNGV. The V gene lost 1 base and the J gene lost 1 base, with 9 bases spanning the gap. CDR3 DNA: TGTGCCAGCAGCTTAGCCGGAGTGGGCACAGATACGCAGTATTTT. This gives the protein CASSLAGVGTDTQYF.

The chain couples TRBV5-1 to TRBJ1-1; D uncertain. The germline V and J ends were trimmed by 3 bases and 1 base, with 10 bases remaining between them. This CDR3 has 14 residues. Germline loops: CDR1 SGHRS, CDR2 YFSETQ. DNA for the CDR3: TGCGCCAGCAGCTCGGGCCTTCCGAACACTGAAGCTTTCTTT. Translated: CASSSGLPNTEAFF.

The rearrangement joins TRBV5-4 to TRBJ2-3; perhaps TRBD2 as D (6 bases). V was cut by 3 bases and J by 0 bases, with 17 bases left in between. There are 17 residues in the CDR3. CDR1 and CDR2 from the germline V gene are SGHNT and YYREEE (reference sequence). The CDR3 DNA follows: TGTGCCAGCAGCTCCGCAGGTCAGCGGGCTAGCACAGATACGCAGTATTTT. Protein: CASSSAGQRASTDTQYF.

The chain uses TRBV2 and TRBJ1-4; unclear D gene. The V gene's germline CDR1 is SNHLY and CDR2 FYNNEI. The V end was cut by 5 bases, the J end by 0 bases, with 10 bases between. The CDR3 sequence is 15 residues long. The CDR3 DNA sequence: TGTGCCAGCAGTTCAGAGGGAGCAACTAATGAAAAACTGTTTTTT. This codes for CASSSEGATNEKLFF.

The gene calls are TRBV5-1 and TRBJ1-2; no definite D call. V lost 5 bases to trimming and J lost 4 bases, with 15 bases between them. The CDR3 has 14 residues. CDR1 is SGHRS and CDR2 is YFSETQ in the germline V gene. The CDR3 DNA is TGCGCCAGCAGACCGACCTCCAGTGGCTATGGCTACACCTTC. Encoded protein: CASRPTSSGYGYTF.

This clone was counted once. The V call is TRBV28, the J call TRBJ1-4; TRBD1 agrees at 7 bases. The CDR3 extends over 13 amino acids. Germline CDR1 MDHEN, CDR2 SYDVKM. Losses at the gene ends were 7 bases for V and 8 bases for J; bases not matched to a gene: 7. CDR3 amino acids: CASKETGREKLFF. CDR3 nucleotides: TGTGCCAGCAAGGAGACAGGGAGGGAAAAACTGTTTTTT.